This T cell receptor (beta chain) was observed in a study of cytomegalovirus exposure and HLA in healthy donors. Study at large: Most donors, less than 85% of a few hundred genotyped, fell in the Caucasian-associated ancestry cluster.

Study-level points and caveats: Later genetic work tied a missense DCLRE1C variant to beta-chain V and J trimming.

The PCR contained 60 Vbeta and 13 Jbeta primers. Sequenced by immunoSEQ multiplex PCR; TCRdb stores in-frame clones only, minus some. The sample has hundreds of thousands of clones, under 80% seen once. To note about this clone: The antigen is undetermined.

CDR1 LNHDA and CDR2 SQIVND come from the germline V gene (reference sequence). This CDR3 has 14 residues. The trim removed 1 base at V and 5 bases at J, leaving 4 bases unmatched. The TCR comes from a girl aged 2 to 10 in good health and CMV-seronegative. Sample: PBMCs. J is TRBJ2-5 and V is TRBV19; 7 nucleotides match TRBD2. In DNA, the CDR3 is TGTGCCAGTAGTATAGGGGGGGGTATTGAGACCCAGTACTTC. Protein sequence: CASSIGGGIETQYF. The full variable domain, in which reference TRBV19 and TRBJ2-5 provide the parts outside the CDR3, is DGGITQSPKYLFRKEGQNVTLSCEQNLNHDAMYWYRQDPGQGLRLIYYSQIVNDFQKGDIAEGYSVSREKKESFPLTVTSAQKNPTAFYLCASSIGGGIETQYFGPGTRLLVL.